This T cell receptor (beta chain) was identified during a study of blood T cell repertoires in COVID-19. The V and J ends lost 0 bases and 4 bases respectively, with 10 bases between them. The CDR3 sequence is 14 residues long. Germline CDR1 and CDR2: SGDLS and YYNGEE. Concerning this clone itself: At the DNA level, this CDR3 is encoded by other sequences in the same sample as well.

This table comes from immunoSEQ multiplex PCR, and its TCRdb copy is limited to in-frame clones, with some not included. The repertoire holds about 41,000 clones, 70% to 90% seen once, with 3.5% to 5.5% in the top ten. The sample comprised peripheral blood. This sequence was found in a man aged 60 to 75 with acute or convalescent COVID-19. The chain employs TRBV9 and TRBJ1-1, with D possibly TRBD1 on 6 matching bases. CDR3 coding DNA: TGTGCCAGCAGCGTAGCAGGGGTGGGCACTGAAGCTTTCTTT. Encoded protein: CASSVAGVGTEAFF.